A single sample gave rise to the 13 T cell receptor beta chains below, sequenced in a study of CD8 T cells in ankylosing spondylitis. Regarding the study as a whole: What seemed typical of ankylosing spondylitis blood was a TCR beta motif built from roughly eight highly homologous variants.

Their specific antigens are unknown. TCRdb reprocessed the 5' RACE reads with MiXCR, giving one entry per CDR3 protein. The table lists fewer than 550,000 distinct CDR3 sequences, 5.3% of them singletons, with 3.5% in the top ten. The specimen was blood, either unsorted or a sorted T cell fraction (not recorded which). The receptors shown here come from a male donor with ankylosing spondylitis.

V usage is TRBV5-1 and J usage is TRBJ2-7; 8 bases are a match to TRBD1. Germline V gene sequence: CDR1 SGHRS, CDR2 YFSETQ. Trimming took 3 bases from V and 7 from J; bases not matched to a gene: 6. The CDR3 loop spans 13 amino acids. The CDR3 loop reads CASSWQGAREQYF. The DNA of the CDR3 is TGCGCCAGCAGCTGGCAGGGGGCGCGGGAGCAGTACTTC.

This clonotype was counted ten times or more. V usage is TRBV20-1 and J usage is TRBJ1-2; no clear D gene. The germline gives CDR1 DFQATT, CDR2 SNEGSKA (reference sequence). The CDR3 extends over 12 amino acids. Written as DNA, the CDR3 is TGCATTTGGATGGCAGGAAACTATGGCTACACCTTC. Its translation: CIWMAGNYGYTF.

This clonotype showed up many times. J is TRBJ2-7 and V is TRBV20-1; D is unresolved. Germline V CDR1 and CDR2: DFQATT, SNEGSKA (reference sequence). The germline V and J ends were trimmed by 1 base and 6 bases, with 25 bases remaining between them. The CDR3 is made up of 17 amino acids. CDR3 residues: CSARGVSRRHGITEQYF. The CDR3 region has the DNA TGCAGTGCTAGAGGGGTTTCCAGACGACATGGGATTACCGAGCAGTACTTC.

This clonotype was recorded many times. The chain employs TRBV12-3 or TRBV12-4 and TRBJ1-3, with D perhaps TRBD1 (5 bases). The CDR3 consists of 15 residues. The germline V and J ends were trimmed by 7 bases and 4 bases, with 17 bases remaining between them. In nucleotides, the CDR3 is TGTGCCAGCAAAAGGGACCGAACGGGAGGAAACACCATATATTTT. Translating it yields CASKRDRTGGNTIYF.

This clonotype was found many times. The chain is built from TRBV15 and TRBJ2-3, with D perhaps matching TRBD1 or TRBD2 (5 bases each). V shed 8 bases and J shed 7 bases, with 13 bases lying between them. The CDR3 is 12 amino acids. The germline gives CDR1 LNHNV, CDR2 YYDKDF (reference sequence). The CDR3 protein is CATGTVIYTQYF. CDR3 bases: TGTGCCACCGGGACGGTCATCTATACGCAGTATTTT.

The genes are TRBV20-1 and TRBJ1-1; D remains ambiguous. The CDR3 runs 13 residues. Germline V gives CDR1 DFQATT, CDR2 SNEGSKA (reference sequence). The V and J ends lost 7 bases and 3 bases respectively, with 15 bases between them. CDR3 in DNA: TGCAGTGGGGAACGGTCGAGGTACACTGAAGCTTTCTTT. It codes for CSGERSRYTEAFF.

The sample holds many counts of this clonotype. The rearrangement uses TRBV2 and TRBJ1-1; D gene ambiguous. Trimming pared 2 bases from V and 4 bases from J, leaving 11 bases between. Per the germline V gene, CDR1 is SNHLY and CDR2 is FYNNEI. The length of the CDR3 is 14 residues. The CDR3 DNA is TGTGCCAGCAGTGAATCAAGGGTTAGCACTGAAGCTTTCTTT. Translated: CASSESRVSTEAFF. Complete variable domain (other parts from reference TRBV2 and TRBJ1-1): EPEVTQTPSHQVTQMGQEVILRCVPISNHLYFYWYRQILGQKVEFLVSFYNNEISEKSEIFDDQFSVERPDGSNFTLKIRSTKLEDSAMYFCASSESRVSTEAFFGQGTRLTVV.

The sample holds many counts of this clonotype. The chain employs TRBV20-1 and TRBJ1-3; D ambiguous. Looked up from germline, CDR1 is DFQATT and CDR2 is SNEGSKA (reference sequence). The ends were cut back, 0 bases at V and 0 bases at J, with 9 bases in the middle. The CDR3 contains 15 residues. The CDR3 DNA reads TGCAGTGCTAGAGATGCGGGGAGCTCTGGAAACACCATATATTTT. It yields the protein CSARDAGSSGNTIYF.

The chain is built from TRBV20-1 and TRBJ2-7, with D perhaps being TRBD1 or TRBD2 (6 bases each). This CDR3 spans 12 amino acids. Deletions cut 6 bases from V and 6 bases from J, with 15 bases between. From germline, CDR1 is DFQATT and CDR2 SNEGSKA (reference sequence). CDR3 loop: CSATWGAGEQYF. The CDR3 nucleotides read TGCAGTGCGACCTGGGGGGCTGGCGAGCAGTACTTC.

This clonotype was seen only a few times. V is TRBV7-9 and J is TRBJ1-1; D gene unclear. Germline V gene sequence: CDR1 SEHNR, CDR2 FQNEAQ (reference sequence). Deletions cut 6 bases from V and 0 bases from J, with 8 bases between. The CDR3 runs 13 residues. The CDR3, as DNA: TGTGCCAGCAGGAACGGGTTGAACACTGAAGCTTTCTTT. Translation gives CASRNGLNTEAFF.

There are many counts of this clonotype. The chain combines TRBV20-1 with TRBJ1-4; weak D call: TRBD1 (5 bases). The CDR3 sequence is 16 residues long. Germline V gives CDR1 DFQATT, CDR2 SNEGSKA (reference sequence). V shed 3 bases and J shed 5 bases, with 19 bases lying between them. The CDR3 nucleotides are TGCAGTGCTAGCATAACCACCAGGGTGGAAAATGAAAAACTGTTTTTT. It translates to CSASITTRVENEKLFF.

This clonotype was detected ten times or more. This rearrangement joins TRBV20-1 to TRBJ1-4; no clear D gene. CDR3 size: 14 residues. Germline V lookup: CDR1 DFQATT, CDR2 SNEGSKA (reference sequence). V was shortened by 3 bases and J by 5 bases, with 13 bases between the two germline ends. The CDR3 DNA sequence: TGCAGTGCTAGTTGGGGATCTAGAAATGAAAAACTGTTTTTT. It codes for CSASWGSRNEKLFF.

The J gene is TRBJ1-3, the V gene TRBV27; D gene ambiguous. Germline V gives CDR1 MNHEY, CDR2 SMNVEV (reference sequence). The germline V and J ends were trimmed by 6 bases and 7 bases, with 13 bases remaining between them. The CDR3 runs 13 residues. CDR3 sequence (DNA): TGTGCCAGCAGCAGCGGGTTTAGGAACACCATATATTTT. Protein product: CASSSGFRNTIYF.